Shown below are 23 T cell receptor beta chains from a single sample sequenced in a study of blood T cell repertoires in COVID-19. Data came from immunoSEQ multiplex PCR; TCRdb stores just in-frame clones and leaves some out. Of fewer than 250,000 clones listed, around nine tenths are singletons. Sequenced input: PBMCs or T cells enriched from blood (not recorded which). The origin of the receptors is a man aged 25-45 years who had recovered from COVID-19.

The J gene is TRBJ2-4, the V gene TRBV24-1; D is unclear. Trimming stripped 0 bases from V and 0 bases from J, with 5 bases between. Germline V gives CDR1 KGHDR, CDR2 SFDVKD. This CDR3 comprises 15 residues. This CDR3 is CATSDLQIAKNIQYF. DNA for the CDR3: TGTGCCACCAGTGATTTGCAAATAGCCAAAAACATTCAGTACTTC.

The rearrangement links TRBV2 to TRBJ2-2; 7 bases agree with TRBD2. This CDR3 has 15 amino acids. Looked up from germline, CDR1 is SNHLY and CDR2 is FYNNEI. With V trimmed by 2 bases and J by 1 base, 1 base remained unmatched. This CDR3 reads CASSEPSGNTGELFF. As DNA, the CDR3 is TGTGCCAGCAGTGAACCTAGCGGGAACACCGGGGAGCTGTTTTTT.

This clone came up many times. The J gene is TRBJ2-7, the V gene TRBV29-1; a possible D gene is TRBD1 (5 bases). The V gene lost 4 bases and the J gene lost 4 bases, with 17 bases spanning the gap. Germline V CDR1 and CDR2: SQVTM, ANQGSEA. CDR3 length: 14 residues. The CDR3 DNA is TGCAGCGTTGTAGGGGCCTTCGGCTTTTACGAGCAGTACTTC. Its protein is CSVVGAFGFYEQYF.

The genes are TRBV6-1 and TRBJ2-2; 8 bases align to TRBD1. V lost 3 bases to trimming and J lost 7 bases; unmatched junction nucleotides: 10. The germline gives CDR1 MNHNS, CDR2 SASEGT. The CDR3 spans 16 residues. The chain's CDR3 is CASSDWRQGFGGELFF. CDR3 DNA sequence: TGTGCCAGCAGTGATTGGAGACAGGGGTTCGGCGGGGAGCTGTTTTTT.

The chain couples TRBV5-1 to TRBJ2-3; TRBD2 might be the D (5 bases). Germline values: CDR1 SGHRS, CDR2 YFSETQ. This CDR3 is 13 amino acids long. V was clipped by 0 bases and J by 11 bases, with 13 bases between them. CDR3 sequence: CASSLENGGRQYF. The DNA of the CDR3 is TGCGCCAGCAGCTTGGAAAACGGAGGAAGGCAGTATTTT.

This chain connects TRBV28 to TRBJ1-4, with TRBD1 matching 8 bases. This CDR3 has 15 residues. The trim removed 3 bases at V and 8 bases at J, leaving 8 bases unmatched. CDR1 and CDR2 from the germline V gene are MDHEN and SYDVKM. The DNA of the CDR3 is TGTGCCAGCAGTTTGTCCGGACAGGGTGACGAAAAACTGTTTTTT. Amino acid sequence: CASSLSGQGDEKLFF.

This chain joins TRBV11-2 and TRBJ2-2, with D possibly TRBD1 on 6 matching bases. V lost 10 bases and J lost 7, with 16 bases in between. This CDR3 comprises 13 residues. Per germline, CDR1 SGHAT and CDR2 FQNNGV. The CDR3 DNA sequence: TGTGCCACCCCGGCCAGGGGCTTCGGGGAGCTGTTTTTT. Protein: CATPARGFGELFF.

The gene calls are TRBV7-2 and TRBJ1-4, with TRBD1 matching 8 bases. Germline loops: CDR1 SGHTA, CDR2 FQGNSA. The CDR3 contains 15 residues. V lost 0 bases and J lost 6; bases outside the gene matches: 3. CDR3 coding DNA: TGTGCCAGCAGCTTAGCCAGGGGGCGTTATGAAAAACTGTTTTTT. Translated, it gives CASSLARGRYEKLFF.

The chain uses TRBV5-8 and TRBJ2-3, with a possible D match to TRBD1 (6 bases). This CDR3 contains 15 residues. The V gene lost 1 base and the J gene lost 2 bases, with 11 bases spanning the gap. In germline, CDR1 is SGHTS, CDR2 YDEGEE. CDR3 amino acids: CASSLRQGLTDTQYF. CDR3 in DNA: TGTGCCAGCAGCTTGCGTCAGGGGCTCACAGATACGCAGTATTTT.

This clone came up once. V usage is TRBV3-1 (or the pseudogene TRBV3-2) and J usage is TRBJ2-4, with D uncertain. Germline V gene data show CDR1 as LGHDT and CDR2 as YNNKEL (reference sequence). V dropped 3 bases and J dropped 7 bases, with 10 bases sitting between them. CDR3 length: 13 amino acids. The CDR3 bases are TGTGCCAGCAGCCAGAGCTCGAGGAACATTCAGTACTTC. Its protein product is CASSQSSRNIQYF.

The gene calls are TRBV30 and TRBJ1-4; D is uncertain. The CDR3 loop spans 15 amino acids. Trimming shortened V by 2 bases and J by 7 bases, and 17 bases separated the two germline ends. In germline, CDR1 is GTSNPN, CDR2 SVGIG (reference sequence). CDR3 region: CAWSSAEAGGEKLFF. The CDR3 DNA follows: TGTGCCTGGAGTTCAGCTGAGGCCGGAGGTGAAAAACTGTTTTTT.

The chain is built from TRBV10-2 and TRBJ2-2, with TRBD2 matching over 12 bases. CDR3 length: 15 amino acids. With 11 bases clipped from V and 2 bases from J, the junction kept 6 bases outside the gene matches. The V gene's germline CDR1 is WSHSY and CDR2 SAAADI. CDR3 amino acids: CAAKTSGGNTGELFF. The CDR3 nucleotides read TGCGCCGCCAAGACTAGCGGGGGAAACACCGGGGAGCTGTTTTTT.

The gene calls are TRBV28 and TRBJ1-3; D uncertain. Germline CDR1 reads MDHEN; CDR2 reads SYDVKM. V dropped 8 bases and J dropped 8 bases, with 25 bases sitting between them. The CDR3 consists of 16 residues. In DNA form, the CDR3 reads TGTGCCAGCGGTCCTTCGGGCGCATCGATCGGGGACACCATATATTTT. This gives the protein CASGPSGASIGDTIYF.

The chain carries TRBV30 and TRBJ1-5; 8 bases are a match to TRBD1. The CDR3 sequence is 14 residues long. Germline-derived CDR1 and CDR2 are GTSNPN and SVGIG (reference sequence). Trimming took 0 bases from V and 7 from J; bases not matched to a gene: 5. CDR3 amino acids: CAWSVQGVNQPQHF. The CDR3 bases are TGTGCCTGGAGTGTACAGGGGGTGAACCAGCCCCAGCATTTT.

This clone was seen a handful of times. The chain carries TRBV7-2 and TRBJ1-4; D remains unclear. In germline, CDR1 is SGHTA, CDR2 FQGNSA. This CDR3 is 14 amino acids long. V was pared by 5 bases and J by 8 bases, with 15 bases between. CDR3 coding DNA: TGTGCCAGCAGCCCAACGGCGACACGCGAAAAACTGTTTTTT. Its protein is CASSPTATREKLFF.

The chain combines TRBV6-5 with TRBJ1-1; TRBD1 aligns across 7 bases. The CDR3 totals 14 residues. Germline CDR1 and CDR2: MNHEY and SVGAGI. The ends lost 8 bases at V and 4 bases at J; junction bases unmatched: 10. CDR3 bases: TGTGCCAGCGCATCACAGGGGAGCGGCACTGAAGCTTTCTTT. This sequence encodes CASASQGSGTEAFF.

The V gene is TRBV5-1, the J gene TRBJ1-1; the D is unclear. Germline-derived CDR1 and CDR2 are SGHRS and YFSETQ. Trimming cost V 4 bases and J 7 bases, with 23 bases left between them. This CDR3 contains 16 residues. Here the CDR3 DNA reads TGCGCCAGCAGCCCCAGAATGGCGGAGGAACGGGGTGAAGCTTTCTTT. Amino acids: CASSPRMAEERGEAFF.

This clone was seen a few times. J is TRBJ1-2 and V is TRBV19; D possibly corresponds to TRBD1 (6 bases). CDR3 size: 12 residues. CDR1 LNHDA and CDR2 SQIVND come from the germline V gene (reference sequence). The CDR3 loop is CAPRGQNYGYTF. CDR3 bases: TGTGCGCCTAGAGGACAGAACTATGGCTACACCTTC. The full variable domain, its missing parts supplied by reference TRBV19 and TRBJ1-2, is DGGITQSPKYLFRKEGQNVTLSCEQNLNHDAMYWYRQDPGQGLRLIYYSQIVNDFQKGDIAEGYSVSREKKESFPLTVTSAQKNPTAFYLCAPRGQNYGYTFGSGTRLTVV.

The chain has TRBV7-6 and TRBJ2-6; no firm D call. V was trimmed by 5 bases and J by 0 bases, leaving 11 bases between them. CDR3 length equals 16 residues. The germline V gene encodes CDR1 SGHVS and CDR2 FNYEAQ. The CDR3, as DNA: TGTGCCAGCAGCCCCTTCGGTGGCTCTGGGGCCAACGTCCTGACTTTC. Its protein product is CASSPFGGSGANVLTF. Variable domain in full (rest from reference TRBV7-6 and TRBJ2-6): GAGVSQSPRYKVTKRGQDVALRCDPISGHVSLYWYRQALGQGPEFLTYFNYEAQQDKSGLPNDRFSAERPEGSISTLTIQRTEQRDSAMYRCASSPFGGSGANVLTFGAGSRLTVL.

The V call is TRBV9, the J call TRBJ2-7; 7 bases match TRBD2. The CDR3 runs 12 residues. Germline trimming cut 3 bases from V and 4 bases from J; bases unmatched to any gene: 1. The germline CDR1 and CDR2 sequences are SGDLS and YYNGEE. The CDR3, as DNA: TGTGCCAGCAGCGCGCGGGGGTACGAGCAGTACTTC. The encoded protein is CASSARGYEQYF.

Only one count was recorded for this clone. The V and J genes are TRBV19 and TRBJ1-2; 10 bases align to TRBD1. The CDR3 runs to 15 residues. V dropped 4 bases and J dropped 4; count of bases not matched to a gene: 6. Germline values: CDR1 LNHDA, CDR2 SQIVND (reference sequence). CDR3 region: CASSRTGGVGYGYTF. The CDR3 bases are TGTGCCAGTAGTAGGACAGGGGGAGTGGGCTATGGCTACACCTTC.

Turning to this clone: This sample also contains other DNA sequences that code for the same CDR3. V and J are TRBV18 and TRBJ1-2; D may be TRBD1 (6 bases). Germline CDR1 reads KGHSH; CDR2 reads LQKENI. This CDR3 has 13 amino acids. Trimming took 3 bases from V and 1 from J, leaving 6 bases between them. DNA of the CDR3: TGTGCCAGCTCACCGGACAGTAACTATGGCTACACCTTC. It codes for CASSPDSNYGYTF.

The chain employs TRBV11-1 and TRBJ2-7; 7 nucleotides align to TRBD2. Germline V gene sequence: CDR1 SGHAT, CDR2 FQDESV (reference sequence). V was pared by 2 bases and J by 4 bases, with 8 bases of the junction left unmatched. The CDR3 is 15 residues long. The CDR3 DNA sequence: TGTGCCAGCAGCTTAAGGCGCGGGGGAAAATACGAGCAGTACTTC. It encodes CASSLRRGGKYEQYF.